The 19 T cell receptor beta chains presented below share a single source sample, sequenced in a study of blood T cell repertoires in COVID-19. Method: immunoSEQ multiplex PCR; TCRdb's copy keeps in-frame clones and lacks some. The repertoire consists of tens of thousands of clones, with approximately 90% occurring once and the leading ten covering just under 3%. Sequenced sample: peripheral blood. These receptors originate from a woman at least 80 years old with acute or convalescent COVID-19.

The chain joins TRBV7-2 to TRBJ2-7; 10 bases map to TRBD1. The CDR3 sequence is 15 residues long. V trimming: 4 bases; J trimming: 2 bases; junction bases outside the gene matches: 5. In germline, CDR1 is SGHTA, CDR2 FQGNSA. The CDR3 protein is CASSSRTGGPYEQYF. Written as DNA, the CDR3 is TGTGCCAGCAGCTCCCGGACAGGGGGACCCTACGAGCAGTACTTC.

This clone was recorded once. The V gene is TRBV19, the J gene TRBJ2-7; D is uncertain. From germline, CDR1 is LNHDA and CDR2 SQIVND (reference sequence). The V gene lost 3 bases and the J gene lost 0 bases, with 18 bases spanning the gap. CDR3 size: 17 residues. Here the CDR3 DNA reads TGTGCCAGTAGTATGCGGTTGGTGGCGCTTAGCTCCTACGAGCAGTACTTC. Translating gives CASSMRLVALSSYEQYF. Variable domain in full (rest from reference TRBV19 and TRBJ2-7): DGGITQSPKYLFRKEGQNVTLSCEQNLNHDAMYWYRQDPGQGLRLIYYSQIVNDFQKGDIAEGYSVSREKKESFPLTVTSAQKNPTAFYLCASSMRLVALSSYEQYFGPGTRLTVT.

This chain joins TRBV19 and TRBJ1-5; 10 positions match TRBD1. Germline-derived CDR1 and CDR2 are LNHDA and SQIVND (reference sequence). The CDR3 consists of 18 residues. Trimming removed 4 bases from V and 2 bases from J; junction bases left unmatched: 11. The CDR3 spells CASSTSTGTGAGNQPQHF. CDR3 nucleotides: TGTGCCAGTAGTACCAGTACCGGGACAGGGGCGGGCAATCAGCCCCAGCATTTT.

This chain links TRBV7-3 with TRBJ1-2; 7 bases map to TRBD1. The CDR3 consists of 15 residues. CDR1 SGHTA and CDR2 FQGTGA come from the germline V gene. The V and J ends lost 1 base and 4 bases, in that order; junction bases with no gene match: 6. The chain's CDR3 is CASSLSPGQVYGYTF. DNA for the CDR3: TGTGCCAGCAGCTTAAGTCCCGGACAGGTCTATGGCTACACCTTC.

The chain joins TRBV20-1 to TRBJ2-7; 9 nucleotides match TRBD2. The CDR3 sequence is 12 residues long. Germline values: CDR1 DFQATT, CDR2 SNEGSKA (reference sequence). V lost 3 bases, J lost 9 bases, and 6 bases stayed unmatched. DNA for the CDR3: TGCAGTGCTAGTCTAGCGGGGCGGGGGCAGTACTTC. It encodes CSASLAGRGQYF.

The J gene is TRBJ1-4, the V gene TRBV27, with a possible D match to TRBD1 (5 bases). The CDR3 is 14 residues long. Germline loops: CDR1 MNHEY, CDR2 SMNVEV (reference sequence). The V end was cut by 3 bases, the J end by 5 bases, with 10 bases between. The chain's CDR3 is CASSFLGPNEKLFF. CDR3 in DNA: TGTGCCAGCAGTTTCTTGGGGCCCAATGAAAAACTGTTTTTT.

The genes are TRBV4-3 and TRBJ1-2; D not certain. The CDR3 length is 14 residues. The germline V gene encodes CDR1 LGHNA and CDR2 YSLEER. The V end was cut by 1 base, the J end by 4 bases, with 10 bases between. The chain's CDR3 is CASSQGGLGYGYTF. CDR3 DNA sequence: TGCGCCAGCAGCCAAGGAGGGTTGGGCTATGGCTACACCTTC.

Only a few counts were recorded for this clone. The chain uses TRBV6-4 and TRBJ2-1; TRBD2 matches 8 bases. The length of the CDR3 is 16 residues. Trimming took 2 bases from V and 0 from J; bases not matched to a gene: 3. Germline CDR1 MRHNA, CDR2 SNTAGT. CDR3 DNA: TGTGCCAGCAGTGACACCACTAGCGGCTCCTACAATGAGCAGTTCTTC. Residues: CASSDTTSGSYNEQFF.

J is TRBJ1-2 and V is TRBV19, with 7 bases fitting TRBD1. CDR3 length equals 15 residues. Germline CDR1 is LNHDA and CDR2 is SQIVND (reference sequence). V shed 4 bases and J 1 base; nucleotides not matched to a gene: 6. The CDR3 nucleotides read TGTGCCAGTAGTACCACGGGGACAGTTAACTATGGCTACACCTTC. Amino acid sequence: CASSTTGTVNYGYTF.

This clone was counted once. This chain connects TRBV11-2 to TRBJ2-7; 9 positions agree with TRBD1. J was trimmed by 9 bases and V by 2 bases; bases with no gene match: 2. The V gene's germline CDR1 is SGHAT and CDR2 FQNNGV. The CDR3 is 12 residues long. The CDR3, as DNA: TGTGCCAGCAGCTTAACAGGGGGCGGGCAGTACTTC. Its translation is CASSLTGGGQYF. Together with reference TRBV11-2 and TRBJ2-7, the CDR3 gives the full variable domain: EAGVAQSPRYKIIEKRQSVAFWCNPISGHATLYWYQQILGQGPKLLIQFQNNGVVDDSQLPKDRFSAERLKGVDSTLKIQPAKLEDSAVYLCASSLTGGGQYFGPGTRLTVT.

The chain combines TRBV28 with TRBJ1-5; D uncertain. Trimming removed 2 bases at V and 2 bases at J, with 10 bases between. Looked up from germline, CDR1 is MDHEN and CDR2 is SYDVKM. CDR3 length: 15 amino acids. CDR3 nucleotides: TGTGCCAGCAGTTTAGGGAGGTCGGGCAATCAGCCCCAGCATTTT. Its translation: CASSLGRSGNQPQHF. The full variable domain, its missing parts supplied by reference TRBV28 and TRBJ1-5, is DVKVTQSSRYLVKRTGEKVFLECVQDMDHENMFWYRQDPGLGLRLIYFSYDVKMKEKGDIPEGYSVSREKKERFSLILESASTNQTSMYLCASSLGRSGNQPQHFGDGTRLSIL.

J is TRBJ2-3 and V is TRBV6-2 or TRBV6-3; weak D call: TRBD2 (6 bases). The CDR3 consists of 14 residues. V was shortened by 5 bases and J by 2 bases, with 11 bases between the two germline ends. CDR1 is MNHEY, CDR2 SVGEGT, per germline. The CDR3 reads CASSQRLVTDTQYF. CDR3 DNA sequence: TGTGCCAGCAGTCAGCGACTAGTCACAGATACGCAGTATTTT.

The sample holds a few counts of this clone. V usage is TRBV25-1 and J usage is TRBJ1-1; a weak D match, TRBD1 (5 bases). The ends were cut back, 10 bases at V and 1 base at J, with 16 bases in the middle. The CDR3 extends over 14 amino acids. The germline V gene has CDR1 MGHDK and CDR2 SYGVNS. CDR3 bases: TGTGCCACCAGGGCAATCGGGGGGAACACTGAAGCTTTCTTT. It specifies CATRAIGGNTEAFF. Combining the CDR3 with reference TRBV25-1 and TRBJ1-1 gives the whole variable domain EADIYQTPRYLVIGTGKKITLECSQTMGHDKMYWYQQDPGMELHLIHYSYGVNSTEKGDLSSESTVSRIRTEHFPLTLESARPSHTSQYLCATRAIGGNTEAFFGQGTRLTVV.

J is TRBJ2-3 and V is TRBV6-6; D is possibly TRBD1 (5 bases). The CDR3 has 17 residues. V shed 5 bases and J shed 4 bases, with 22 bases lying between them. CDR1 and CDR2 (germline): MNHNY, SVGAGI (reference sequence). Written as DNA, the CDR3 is TGTGCCAGCAGTCATCAAACAGTGGTTGGACAAGCAGATACGCAGTATTTT. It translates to CASSHQTVVGQADTQYF.

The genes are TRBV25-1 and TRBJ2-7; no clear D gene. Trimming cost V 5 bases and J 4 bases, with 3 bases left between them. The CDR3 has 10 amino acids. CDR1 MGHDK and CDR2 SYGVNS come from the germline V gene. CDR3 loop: CASSLYEQYF. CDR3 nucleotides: TGTGCCAGCAGTCTGTACGAGCAGTACTTC.

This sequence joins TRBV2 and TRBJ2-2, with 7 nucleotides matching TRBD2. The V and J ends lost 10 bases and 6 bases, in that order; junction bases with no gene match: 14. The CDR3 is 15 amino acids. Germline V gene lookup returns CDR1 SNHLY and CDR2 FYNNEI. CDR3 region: CAITPGRGSAGELFF. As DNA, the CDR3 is TGTGCCATAACTCCGGGGAGGGGTTCGGCCGGGGAGCTGTTTTTT.

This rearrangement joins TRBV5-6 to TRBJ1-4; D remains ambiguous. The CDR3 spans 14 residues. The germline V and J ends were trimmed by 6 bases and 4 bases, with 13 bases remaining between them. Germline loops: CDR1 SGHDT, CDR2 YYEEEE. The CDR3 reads CASTRHLFNEKLFF. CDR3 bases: TGTGCCAGCACCCGACACCTATTTAATGAAAAACTGTTTTTT.

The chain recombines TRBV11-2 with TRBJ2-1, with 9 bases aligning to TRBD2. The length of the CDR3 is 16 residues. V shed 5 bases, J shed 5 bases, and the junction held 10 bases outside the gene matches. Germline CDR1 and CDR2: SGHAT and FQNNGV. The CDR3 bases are TGTGCCAGCAGCCCCCGGGGTAGCGGGAGCCACAATGAGCAGTTCTTC. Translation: CASSPRGSGSHNEQFF. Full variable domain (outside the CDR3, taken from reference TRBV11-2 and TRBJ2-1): EAGVAQSPRYKIIEKRQSVAFWCNPISGHATLYWYQQILGQGPKLLIQFQNNGVVDDSQLPKDRFSAERLKGVDSTLKIQPAKLEDSAVYLCASSPRGSGSHNEQFFGPGTRLTVL.

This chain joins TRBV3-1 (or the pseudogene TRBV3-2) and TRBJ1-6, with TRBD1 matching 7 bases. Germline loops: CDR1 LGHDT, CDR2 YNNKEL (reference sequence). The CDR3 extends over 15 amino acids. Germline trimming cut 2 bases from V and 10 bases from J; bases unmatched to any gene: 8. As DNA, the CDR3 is TGTGCCAGCAGCCAAATCATAACAGGGGACTCACCCCTCCACTTT. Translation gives CASSQIITGDSPLHF.